Sequencing of this T cell receptor (beta chain) was carried out in a study of vaccination and CD4 T cells after COVID-19. As for the study in general: Convalescent study patients returned SARS-CoV-2 positive nasal swab PCR results, with nine mild cases and one severe. Collection of post-COVID samples occurred a median 101 days after diagnosis, spanning a range of 35 to 161. Typically, post-vaccine samples were obtained a median roughly 70 days after dose two, within a range of 14 to 241.

V lost 5 bases and J 4 bases, leaving 17 bases between the germline ends. The V gene's germline CDR1 is SGHVS and CDR2 FQNEAQ. The CDR3 has 15 residues. Treatment noted: roughly ten-day PBMC culture with coronavirus spike peptide pools or control peptides (ViraFEST assay). It was with 9 to 10 IU/ml IL-2 and around 10 ug/ml peptide pools that 1.5 million to 2.5 million PBMCs per well were cultured. The Oncomine TCR Beta short-read assay generated sequence data from the DNA of cultured CD4+ T cells. In TCRdb, the PCR reads were re-called with MiXCR into one record per CDR3 protein. The sample has under 12,000 distinct CDR3 sequences; 65% to 80% are singletons. This clonotype came up a few times. The antigen is unknown.

Sequencing input: CD4+ T cells from blood, cultured in vitro. This TCR was recovered from a human donor who had recovered from COVID-19. The rearrangement uses TRBV7-8 and TRBJ1-2, with D perhaps matching TRBD1 (5 bases). CDR3 amino acids: CASSPLAGESYGYTF. In DNA, the CDR3 is TGTGCCAGCAGCCCACTCGCGGGGGAGAGCTATGGCTACACCTTC.